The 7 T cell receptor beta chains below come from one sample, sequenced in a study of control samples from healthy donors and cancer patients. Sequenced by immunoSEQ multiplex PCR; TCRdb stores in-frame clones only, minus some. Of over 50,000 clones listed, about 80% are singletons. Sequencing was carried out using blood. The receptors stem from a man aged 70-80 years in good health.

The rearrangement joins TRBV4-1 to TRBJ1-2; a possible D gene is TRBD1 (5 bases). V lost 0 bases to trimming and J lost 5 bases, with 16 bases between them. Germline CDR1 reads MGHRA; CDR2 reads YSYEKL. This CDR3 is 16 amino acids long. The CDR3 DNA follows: TGCGCCAGCAGCCAAGAAGATCCTCGCGGGGGGTATGGCTACACCTTC. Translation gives CASSQEDPRGGYGYTF.

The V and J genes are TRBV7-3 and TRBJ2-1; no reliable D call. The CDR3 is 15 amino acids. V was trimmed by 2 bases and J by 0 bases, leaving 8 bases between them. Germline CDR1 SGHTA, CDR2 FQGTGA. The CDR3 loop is CASSLGWSSYNEQFF. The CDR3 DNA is TGTGCCAGCAGCTTAGGCTGGAGCTCCTACAATGAGCAGTTCTTC. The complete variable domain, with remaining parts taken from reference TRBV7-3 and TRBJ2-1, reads GAGVSQTPSNKVTEKGKYVELRCDPISGHTALYWYRQSLGQGPEFLIYFQGTGAADDSGLPNDRFFAVRPEGSVSTLKIQRTERGDSAVYLCASSLGWSSYNEQFFGPGTRLTVL.

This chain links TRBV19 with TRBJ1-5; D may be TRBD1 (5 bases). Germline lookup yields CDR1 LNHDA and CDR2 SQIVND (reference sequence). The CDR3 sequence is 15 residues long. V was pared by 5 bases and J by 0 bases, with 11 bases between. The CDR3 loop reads CASSLRQYSNQPQHF. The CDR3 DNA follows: TGTGCCAGTAGTCTCAGACAGTATAGCAATCAGCCCCAGCATTTT.

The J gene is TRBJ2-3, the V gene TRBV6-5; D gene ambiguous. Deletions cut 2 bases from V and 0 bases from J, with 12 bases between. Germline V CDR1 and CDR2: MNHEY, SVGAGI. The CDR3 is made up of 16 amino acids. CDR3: CASSYDWTGSTDTQYF. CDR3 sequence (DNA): TGTGCCAGCAGTTACGACTGGACCGGGAGCACAGATACGCAGTATTTT.

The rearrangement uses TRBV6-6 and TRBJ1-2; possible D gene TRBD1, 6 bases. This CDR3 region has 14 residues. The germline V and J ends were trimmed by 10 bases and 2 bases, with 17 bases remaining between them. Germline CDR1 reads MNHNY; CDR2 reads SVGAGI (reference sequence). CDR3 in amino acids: CATRRLTGNYGYTF. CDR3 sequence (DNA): TGTGCCACCAGACGACTAACAGGGAACTATGGCTACACCTTC.

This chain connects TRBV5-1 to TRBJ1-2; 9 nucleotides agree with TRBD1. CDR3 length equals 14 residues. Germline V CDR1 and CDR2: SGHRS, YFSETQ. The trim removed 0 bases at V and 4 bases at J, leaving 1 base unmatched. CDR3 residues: CASSLEGQGYGYTF. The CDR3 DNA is TGCGCCAGCAGCTTGGAGGGACAGGGCTATGGCTACACCTTC.

The CDR3 protein is CASSPTGTSYTQYF. CDR3 DNA: TGTGCCAGCAGCCCAACCGGGACATCCTATACGCAGTATTTT. The chain combines TRBV7-9 with TRBJ2-3; a weak D match, TRBD1 (6 bases). The length of the CDR3 is 14 residues. Trimming cost V 5 bases and J 7 bases, with 16 bases left between them. Germline CDR1 reads SEHNR; CDR2 reads FQNEAQ (reference sequence).